This T cell receptor beta chain derives from a study of T-cell reconstitution after alpha-beta-depleted transplantation in children. It was with unique molecular identifiers that the TCRbeta library was prepared. TCRdb re-analysed the PCR reads in MiXCR, keeping a single row per CDR3 protein. Of about 300,000 distinct CDR3 sequences listed, over 7.5% were seen once; the top ten hold about 8.2%. Looked up from germline, CDR1 is SQVTM and CDR2 is ANQGSEA. The V end lost 7 bases, the J end lost 3 bases, and 10 bases lay between the germline ends. CDR3 length: 11 amino acids. Many counts were recorded for this clonotype. No antigen is known for it. Findings and caveats of the study: The origin of alpha-beta T cells about two months after transplant was reportedly several hundred expanded graft clones. Newly generated T cells supplied most T-cell counts and diversity one year post-transplant.

The receptor's source is a female patient younger than 10 who had a stem cell transplant for Fanconi anemia, so the T cells may come from the graft donor. This rearrangement joins TRBV29-1 to TRBJ2-7, with a possible D match to TRBD2 (5 bases). The sample here was peripheral blood, taken 360 days after TCRalphabeta/CD19-depleted stem cell transplant. The CDR3 sequence is CSAWTGYEQYF. The CDR3 nucleotides read TGCAGCGCATGGACTGGCTACGAGCAGTACTTC.